This T cell receptor (beta chain) is drawn from a study of blood T cell repertoires in COVID-19 (dated by TCRdb to about 2020). Background on the whole study: Collaborator samples came from the United States, Italy and Spain and covered acute and convalescent phases of COVID-19. The prospective study material was composed of cDNA or gDNA derived from T cells, B-cell-depleted T cells, or PBMCs. The dataset comprised deeply sampled blood TCRbeta repertoires from subjects exposed to, actively infected with, or recovered from COVID-19. The repertoires were made available in a free public database intended to serve as a resource for research on the immune response to SARS-CoV-2. Samples came from the ongoing ImmuneRACE study (first 160 participants) plus 1,254 subjects from 6 global collaborators. Nearly every sample came with metadata listing a de-identified subject ID, COVID-19 status, age in years and sex. Where HLA class I and class II types were available, the types were taken from metadata supplied by the sample provider, not from assay-based typing. Broad study findings and their caveats: The amount of clinical and demographic metadata varied by source and participant and was provided uncurated.

For this clone: Its antigen is still unknown. No base quality values were provided; no much bigger clone lies one nucleotide off.

The immunoSEQ Assay, a bias-controlled multiplex PCR, was used to amplify TCRbeta CDR3 regions from genomic DNA. The original methods were these. The number of nucleated cells in each sample was estimated from the amplification of reference gene primers within the assay. Sequence reads were collapsed and filtered to measure the absolute abundance of every unique TCRbeta CDR3 rearrangement. Productive Simpson clonality was computed per sample as the square root of Simpson's diversity index over productive rearrangements. TCRdb mirrors the immuneACCESS table, restricted to in-frame sequences. Some clones are absent from its copies; in checked studies, under half trace to an unresolved V gene, and the reason for the others is unknown. V, J and clone size are taken as reported in that table, and D and trimming were inferred from the DNA itself. Here the sample has a few hundred thousand clones; 85% occur a single time. Of the sample, approximately 5.1% is held by the ten largest clones.

Collaborating institutions collected whole blood in K2EDTA tubes following their own protocols. For TCRbeta analysis, collaborators shipped samples as frozen whole blood, isolated PBMCs, or DNA extracted from either of those sample types. The sequencing input was peripheral blood. The source is a man aged 50 to 59 with active or convalescent COVID-19.

The CDR3 here reads CASSSAANGSYEQYF. The nucleotides read TGTGCCAGCAGTTCTGCGGCAAACGGCTCCTACGAGCAGTACTTC. The V and J segments used are TRBV28 and TRBJ2-7; the D gene lacks a confident call. V is reduced by 4 bases and J by 0 bases, leaving a spacing of 13 bases between them. CDR1 and CDR2 were assigned from the germline V gene as MDHEN and SYDVKM. The CDR3 spans 15 residues, from the cysteine through the phenylalanine. The kept DNA is CDR3 alone, 45 bases in frame from the first base.